This T cell receptor (beta chain) stems from a study of response to subunit inactivated influenza vaccine (dated 2018 in TCRdb). In terms of the full investigation: To follow how T cells responded to a trivalent subunit inactivated influenza vaccine, the researchers relied on deep quantitative profiling of the T cell receptor repertoire. The investigation overall reported the following: It was suggested by the authors that each seasonal influenza vaccination may recruit only a limited number of new T cells.

This clonotype has more than one count but fewer than ten. The clone's antigen remains unknown. Within one base of it there is no much larger clone, and no base qualities were kept. Library construction relied on RT-PCR. This sample was sequenced with an Illumina HiSeq 2500. The public reads were run again by TCRdb, first through fastp at Q25 and then through MiXCR, and only productive beta chains were kept. Under each unique CDR3 protein, matching rows form one entry showing the most common genes and DNA. This sample comprises about 570,000 distinct CDR3 sequences, approximately 10% of them detected only once. About 11% of the sample is taken by the ten largest. These data also formed part of another study, on T cells expressing NK-cell markers. Reported in the second study: TCR beta cDNA libraries were made by 5'RACE template switching that added a universal primer site and unique molecular identifiers. Three sorted T-cell subsets (CD3+CD56+NKG2C+, CD3+CD56+NKG2C- and CD3+CD56-NKG2C+) from several donors had their TCR beta-chain repertoires profiled. Among the eight sequenced donors, seven were HCMV-seropositive and one was HCMV-seronegative. In several experiments an anti-gammadeltaTCR antibody was added to restrict sorting to alphabetaTCR-expressing T cells. In over 5 donors, the dominant CD3+CD56+NKG2C+ clonotypes were among the top 10 CD8+ clonotypes and accounted for roughly 1.0-8% of CD8+ T cells. Those dominant clonotypes were again the most abundant among CD3+CD56-NKG2C+ cells in a few donors, at about 28.3-65%. It remained unclear whether the expanded NKG2C-expressing T cell clones were specific for HCMV antigens. Randomly selected healthy volunteers, three men and five women, were used as the eight sequenced donors. HCMV-specific IgG was detected in serum with a commercial ELISA kit to determine HCMV serostatus. Ficoll density gradient centrifugation was used to isolate peripheral blood mononuclear cells from blood. For six donors, bulk peripheral blood T-cell repertoires were additionally sequenced from unsorted PBMC. Priming for cDNA synthesis came from the TCR beta constant segment, and two successive PCR amplification steps followed. Libraries were sequenced as 2 x 150 bp reads on Illumina HiSeq 2000/2500, MiSeq or NextSeq. MIGEC was used to demultiplex reads and group reads by UMI, and MiTCR was used to assemble and quantify clonotypes. Only TCR cDNA sequences supported by at least two reads were kept to exclude erroneous sequences. The tcR package was used for downstream repertoire analysis, with clonotypes matched between fractions based on CDR3 nucleotide sequence plus V segment. Antigen specificity was annotated against VDJdb with VDJmatch, allowing one amino acid substitution in CDR3.

This TCR came from a man in his fifties who received an inactivated influenza vaccine. Donor details come from another sample of the same person, matched by shared clones. Sequencing used PBMCs from blood, obtained on the day of vaccination.

The DNA sequence is TGTGCCAGCAGCCAACGGTTCGAGCAGTACTTC. Translated, it gives CASSQRFEQYF. The rearrangement joined TRBV7-2 to TRBJ2-7; the D gene identity is not certain. V and J lose 5 bases and 6 bases, and a span of 8 bases separates them. Including cysteine and phenylalanine, the CDR3 has 11 amino acids. The read is trimmed to its CDR3 DNA, 33 bases read in frame from base 1. CDR1 and CDR2, per the germline V gene, are SGHTA and FQGNSA.